This T cell receptor beta chain was sequenced during a study of cytomegalovirus exposure and HLA in healthy donors (dated by TCRdb to between 2016 and 2019). About the study as a whole: According to an earlier analysis of 587 of the donors, some 170 million T cells yielded roughly 100 million unique TCR beta sequences and 276 Gb of sequence data. Around 330 gigabases of sequencing data and around 88 million unique TCR sequences made up an early release that covered roughly 670 HLA-typed donors. Among the roughly 370 genotyped donors, 75% to 90% belonged to the genetic ancestry cluster associated with self-reported Caucasian donors. The aim of the study was to test whether cataloging public T cell receptors could identify signatures of past pathogen exposure. The study profiled the T cell repertoires of under 850 subjects by immunosequencing and related them to cytomegalovirus serostatus. In addition to the first cohort of approximately 670 subjects, a separate validation cohort of 120 different subjects was used. High-throughput TCR immunosequencing, statistical association of individual TCRs with disease status, and machine learning were combined to predict cytomegalovirus infection status. In a later analysis, previously published TCR beta repertoires from 670 or so donors were re-analyzed and high-resolution HLA genotyping was added so that TCR occurrence patterns could be studied. In the later analysis, no new phenotypic data were used to find candidate immune exposures; instead, reliance was placed on TCR beta sequences and their occurrence across donors. An earlier analysis of fewer than 700 of the donors applied high-throughput TCR beta sequencing to assess whether each TCR beta V gene segment acted as functional or pseudogenic. Donor age, sex, ethnicity and CMV serostatus were collected together with the repertoire data. In a later genetic analysis, genome-wide SNP genotypes for about three fifths of the roughly 670 donors were used, and that subset was treated as a discovery cohort. All discovery cohort repertoires had been generated on a single sequencing platform. HLA typing covered class I and class II loci at four-digit resolution. The number of typed donors differed by locus: about 620-640 for A, B, C, DRB1 and DQB1; 522 for DQA1; 606 for DPA1; and roughly 470 for DPB1. Several DR-DQ haplotypes were handled as single units for association and clustering, since linkage in the cohort was strong. Among 350 to 400 genotyped donors of the cohort, an average of approximately 250,000 unique TCR beta nucleotide sequences were sequenced per donor, about a sixth of them non-productive.

A word on this clone: Its antigen is currently not known. Nothing much larger sits one base from this clone, and base qualities are not available.

V is reduced by 0 bases and J by 5 bases, leaving a spacing of 11 bases between them. From its cysteine to its phenylalanine, the CDR3 spans 14 amino acids. CDR3 DNA only is kept here, 42 bases in frame from base 1. The germline V gene sets CDR1 to SGDLS and CDR2 to YYNGEE. Study-wide findings and limitations: When HLA alleles, especially DR and DQ, strongly co-occurred, attributing TCR associations to individual alleles was difficult. In a later analysis, most CMV-associated TCR beta chains were found to appear HLA-restricted, with HLA associations seemingly driven largely by CMV exposure. According to a later genetic analysis, donors in an Asian-associated ancestry cluster had fewer N-insertions in productive TCRs than the approximately 650-donor mean. The study listed 164 TCR beta chains as associated with cytomegalovirus. In this cohort, only TCR beta chains were sequenced, and detectable features were limited by the absence of alpha or paired-chain data. Some IMGT-functional V segments, including TRBV6-2 and TRBV6-3, could not be distinguished by the 87-base-pair reads and were therefore excluded. Broadly in line with IMGT annotations, most TCR beta V segments showed up in productive rearrangements about 87% or about 30% of the time in an earlier analysis of a few hundred of the donors. For the cohort, immune exposure information was limited to CMV serostatus. Most TCR sequences were seen in very few donors, while some public TCRs were found in many individuals. Linkage disequilibrium might explain the correlated functional status among segregating V segments, but an unknown experimental factor could not be ruled out. The authors suggested that the approach could potentially be generalized to other disease states and immunological phenotypes. A group of highly shared sequence variants was considered likely to be a technical artifact of the sequencing pipeline. According to a later analysis, TCR association rates differed among HLA loci, with DRB1 alleles showing the most associated TCRs and HLA-C alleles showing the fewest. Because counts were too low, about 15 rarely observed V segments, including chromosome 9 orphons, were left out of the earlier analysis of several hundred of the donors. The classifier was reported to diagnose cytomegalovirus status with high specificity and sensitivity in both the original and validation cohorts. In vitro tests confirmed that a few of the cytomegalovirus-associated TCR beta chains recognize cytomegalovirus antigens. In a later analysis, several top co-occurrence clusters were reported to appear linked to parvovirus B19, influenza, CMV and Epstein-Barr virus. A further reported finding was that TCR beta sequences accurately predicted the HLA-A and HLA-B alleles for most subjects in the first cohort. Compared with equally common non-associated chains, HLA-associated TCR beta chains in a later analysis were more clonally expanded and had lower generation probabilities. A later analysis associated 16,951 TCR beta sequences with specific HLA alleles at a false discovery rate of 0.05. Presence/absence analyses assumed roughly uniform sequencing depth across donors, an assumption that may not hold. V-gene and J-gene trimming of TCR beta chains was associated with a missense DCLRE1C variant in a later genetic analysis, and the association was replicated in an independent cohort. Because some donors lacked HLA typing at each locus, the association tests relied only on the typed subset.

The cohort was made up of under 800 healthy bone marrow donors. Cohort members were all nominally healthy when sampled, although unrecorded immune exposures were likely present. The donor was CMV seropositive and belonged to the group of 250 to 300 seropositive cohort members. Every donor gave a peripheral blood sample, and the peripheral blood mononuclear cells from that sample were used for TCR beta sequencing. The Qiagen DNeasy Blood Extraction Kit was used to extract genomic DNA from the blood cell samples. Libraries came from the immunoSEQ multiplex PCR assay. For the multiplex PCR, a mixture combining 60 forward primers for TCR Vbeta segments and 13 reverse primers for TCR Jbeta segments was used. Amplification of the CDR3 region of rearranged TCR beta genes was performed with a multiplex PCR assay on genomic DNA. The Illumina HiSeq System was used to sequence the amplified TCR beta libraries as 87-base-pair reads. Per the authors' processing: A later analysis counted about 82 million unique TCR beta chains across the 600 to 850 repertoires, and around 9.9 million of these chains were shared by at least two donors. To remove PCR and sequencing errors, raw reads were error-corrected and collapsed into unique sequences using a nearest-neighbor algorithm that merged closely related sequences. V, D and J gene segments were assigned by aligning CDR3 sequences to IMGT reference sequences. Each retained sequence needed at least a six-nucleotide match to both a V gene segment and a J gene segment. Rearrangements were classified as productive when the CDR3 lacked stop codons and remained in frame with V and J, and all other rearrangements were classified as non-productive. CDR3 was defined by IMGT convention, running from the second conserved V-encoded cysteine to the conserved J-encoded phenylalanine. In an earlier analysis of roughly 580 of the donors, sequences lacking an unambiguous match to a single V gene segment were excluded. In an earlier analysis of several hundred of the donors, V segments were called functional above 56.7% productive rearrangements and were called segregating when the between-donor standard deviation exceeded 5%. A statistical classification framework was developed to diagnose cytomegalovirus status using the catalog of TCR beta chain sequences. In a later analysis, TCR nucleotide sequences were compared against IMGT/GENE-DB human TR gene sequences so that V and J genes could be assigned. A later analysis assigned CDR3 sequences and most-parsimonious VDJ recombination scenarios with the TCRdist pipeline. In a later analysis, every TCR beta chain was defined by the combination of its CDR3 amino acid sequence and its V-gene family, and reads without a unique V-gene family were dropped. A later analysis removed 500 to 600 highly shared, low-generation-probability nucleotide sequences to deal with suspected cross-contamination and a sequencing artifact. A later analysis calculated a clonal expansion index for each public chain from normalized within-repertoire ranks of inferred template counts. A later analysis computed generation probabilities with a VDJ recombination model fitted to out-of-frame rearrangements, and checked the results against IGoR. Hypergeometric tests were used in a later analysis to score TCR-TCR, TCR-HLA and TCR-CMV co-occurrence, with a repertoire-size bias correction applied to the TCR pairs. False discovery rates were estimated in a later analysis by permuting HLA or CMV assignments 20 times. In a later analysis, co-occurring TCRs were grouped using DBSCAN, with TCRdist sequence similarity added in when clustering inside HLA-allele-positive subsets. Co-occurrence clustering excluded repertoires with fewer than 30,000 or more than 120,000 public chains, plus five with anomalous nucleotide sharing. The clones in this table, taken by TCRdb from immuneACCESS, are in-frame only. Not every clone is retained; where verified, under half of the shortfall comes from an unresolved V gene, and the cause of the rest is unknown. That table furnishes V, J and clone size, whereas the DNA furnished D and trimming. The sample yields 99,000 or so clones; 70% to 80% were counted once. In total, the top ten clones hold less than 3.5% of the sample.

Recombination connected TRBV9 to TRBJ2-5, with TRBD2 as a weak D call on 5 bases. The clonotype originates from a male donor in good health and CMV-seropositive. The sample comprised PBMCs. The CDR3 sequence is CASSVEVGGETQYF. The DNA sequence is given as TGTGCCAGCAGCGTAGAGGTTGGCGGGGAGACCCAGTACTTC. Reference TRBV9 and TRBJ2-5 genes cover what lies past the CDR3, so the full variable domain is DSGVTQTPKHLITATGQRVTLRCSPRSGDLSVYWYQQSLDQGLQFLIQYYNGEERAKGNILERFSAQQFPDLHSELNLSSLELGDSALYFCASSVEVGGETQYFGPGTRLLVL.